This T cell receptor (beta chain) appears in the sequencing data of a study of blood T cell repertoires in COVID-19. Looking at the study overall: PBMCs, B-cell-depleted T cells, or T cells provided the cDNA or gDNA that made up the material.

Recruited during active infection, patients (from Seattle) were subsequently followed longitudinally. How the authors handled the data: Counts of nucleated cells, estimated from reference gene primer amplification, were obtained. Produced via immunoSEQ multiplex PCR; TCRdb's table is partial and in-frame only. The V and J calls and clone size come from that table; D and trimming were worked out from the DNA. The table includes approximately 140,000 clones, around 85% detected once. This CDR3 comprises 17 residues. Trimming left V 0 bases short and J 6 bases short, with 16 bases between. The germline gives CDR1 SGHNT, CDR2 YYREEE (reference sequence).

The chain uses TRBV5-4 and TRBJ1-6; perhaps TRBD1 as D (6 bases). The origin of this receptor is a woman aged 55-69 years with COVID-19, enrolled during active disease. Sequencing input: peripheral blood. The CDR3 bases are TGTGCCAGCAGCTTGGGGGGCGGGGGCCTTCCTAATTCACCCCTCCACTTT. It specifies CASSLGGGGLPNSPLHF. The full variable domain, in which reference TRBV5-4 and TRBJ1-6 provide the parts outside the CDR3, is ETGVTQSPTHLIKTRGQQVTLRCSSQSGHNTVSWYQQALGQGPQFIFQYYREEENGRGNFPPRFSGLQFPNYSSELNVNALELDDSALYLCASSLGGGGLPNSPLHFGNGTRLTVT.